The following is a T cell receptor beta chain sequence with its context. The data stem from a study of shared clonotypes between healthy human individuals. Germline V gives CDR1 LGHNA, CDR2 YNFKEQ. V lost 3 bases, J lost 3 bases, and 8 bases stayed unmatched. This CDR3 spans 16 amino acids. This table comes from immunoSEQ multiplex PCR, and its TCRdb copy is limited to in-frame clones, with some not included. The table includes approximately 2.1 million clones, 80% to 95% detected once. This TCR came from a man in his late teens or twenties in good health. Some clones in this sample may be carry-over from other donors' samples. Sequenced sample: naive CD4+ T cells from PBMCs. The subset is: CD45RA+ positively selected. This sequence joins TRBV4-2 and TRBJ2-1; the match to TRBD2 covers 7 bases. The CDR3 region is CASSQLGGSSYNEQFF. CDR3 nucleotides: TGTGCCAGCAGCCAGTTAGGCGGGAGTAGCTACAATGAGCAGTTCTTC.